A selection of T cell receptor beta chains follows, all from one sample in a study of monozygotic twins with inflammatory bowel disease. Reanalyzing the 5' RACE reads, TCRdb keeps one entry per CDR3 protein, without DNA. Its table records 120,000 to 150,000 distinct CDR3 sequences. The material sequenced was blood. Source of these receptors: a human donor with ulcerative colitis or Crohn's disease, or a healthy co-twin of an affected twin (not recorded which). The CDR3 runs from the conserved cysteine through the conserved F or W.

TRBV7-9	TRBJ2-4	CASSLLAGAAKNMQYF
TRBV7-8	TRBJ1-5	CASSPSGDQPQHF
TRBV28	TRBJ2-7	CASSSLGSYEQYF
TRBV11-2	TRBJ2-3	CASSFRLAGGLPSTDTQYF
TRBV5-1	TRBJ1-1	CASSKYQGDTEAFF
TRBV5-1	TRBJ1-1	CASSLDGGGTEAFF
TRBV5-1	TRBJ1-1	CASSLVVVSMNTEAFF
TRBV29-1	TRBJ2-7	CSVQRDRGLLSSYEQYF
TRBV9	TRBJ2-1	CASRVGTSGNNEQFF
TRBV11-2	TRBJ2-7	CASSPDRDEQYF
TRBV6-2/TRBV6-3	TRBJ1-5	CASSLLGLAYYSNQPQHF
TRBV27	TRBJ2-7	CASSPVRWSSYEQYF
TRBV7-9	TRBJ2-3	CASSPHGGNTDTQYF
TRBV27	TRBJ2-1	CASSSASGGTDNEQFF
TRBV27	TRBJ2-2	CASSIYTGELFF
TRBV9	TRBJ2-5	CASSAFYRDNQETQYF
TRBV19	TRBJ2-1	CASRPPWGSGGPPNEQFF
TRBV7-2	TRBJ2-1	CASSLLTSGGLRVNNEQFF
TRBV5-6	TRBJ1-5	CASSLDRGSNQPQHF
TRBV7-2	TRBJ2-7	CASSLRLAGDRSSYEQYF
TRBV29-1	TRBJ1-1	CSVEDRYRRASEAFF
TRBV12-3/TRBV12-4	TRBJ2-3	CASSYGSRDTQYF
TRBV20-1	TRBJ2-3	CSARDGTGRDTQYF
TRBV29-1	TRBJ2-5	CSVRPSQETQYF